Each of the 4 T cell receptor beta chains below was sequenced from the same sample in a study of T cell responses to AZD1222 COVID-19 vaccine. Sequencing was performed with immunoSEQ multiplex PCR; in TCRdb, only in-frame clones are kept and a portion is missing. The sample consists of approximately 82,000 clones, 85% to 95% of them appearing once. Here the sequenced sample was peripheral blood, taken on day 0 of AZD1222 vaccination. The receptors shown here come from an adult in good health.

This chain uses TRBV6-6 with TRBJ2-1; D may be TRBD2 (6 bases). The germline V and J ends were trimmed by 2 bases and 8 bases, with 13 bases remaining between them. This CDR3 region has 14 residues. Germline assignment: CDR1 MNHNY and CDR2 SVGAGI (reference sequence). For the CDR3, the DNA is TGTGCCAGCAGTTACCGGACGGGGGAAGATGAGCAGTTCTTC. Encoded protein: CASSYRTGEDEQFF.

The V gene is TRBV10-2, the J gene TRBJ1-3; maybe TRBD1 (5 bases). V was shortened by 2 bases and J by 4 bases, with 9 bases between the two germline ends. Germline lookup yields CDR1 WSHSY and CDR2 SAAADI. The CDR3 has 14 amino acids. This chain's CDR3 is CASSEGGLGNTIYF. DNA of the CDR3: TGCGCCAGCAGTGAGGGGGGACTCGGAAACACCATATATTTT.

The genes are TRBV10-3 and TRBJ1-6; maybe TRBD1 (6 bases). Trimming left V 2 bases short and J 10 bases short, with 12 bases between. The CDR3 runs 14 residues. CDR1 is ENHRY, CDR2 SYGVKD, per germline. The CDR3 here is CAISERGFVSPLHF. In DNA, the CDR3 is TGTGCCATCAGTGAGAGGGGGTTTGTCTCACCCCTCCACTTT.

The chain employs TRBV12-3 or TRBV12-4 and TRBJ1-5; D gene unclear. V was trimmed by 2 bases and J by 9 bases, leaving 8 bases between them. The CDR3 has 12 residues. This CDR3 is CASSLTAVPQHF. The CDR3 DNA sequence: TGTGCCAGCAGTTTAACTGCGGTGCCCCAGCATTTT.